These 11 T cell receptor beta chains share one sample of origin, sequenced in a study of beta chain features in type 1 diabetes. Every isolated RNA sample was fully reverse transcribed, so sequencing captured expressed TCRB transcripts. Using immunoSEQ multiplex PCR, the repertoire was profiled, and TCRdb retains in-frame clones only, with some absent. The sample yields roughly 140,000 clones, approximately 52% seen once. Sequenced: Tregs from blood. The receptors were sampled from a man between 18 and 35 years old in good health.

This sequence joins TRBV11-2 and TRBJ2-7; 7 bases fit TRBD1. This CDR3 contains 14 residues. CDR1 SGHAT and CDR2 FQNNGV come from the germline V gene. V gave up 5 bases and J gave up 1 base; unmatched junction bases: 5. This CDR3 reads CASSRDRVSYEQYF. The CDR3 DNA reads TGTGCCAGCAGCCGCGACAGGGTATCCTACGAGCAGTACTTC.

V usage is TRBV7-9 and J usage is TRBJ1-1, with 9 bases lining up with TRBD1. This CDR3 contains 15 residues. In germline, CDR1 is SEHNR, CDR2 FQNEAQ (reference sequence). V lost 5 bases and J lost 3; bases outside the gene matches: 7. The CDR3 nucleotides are TGTGCCAGCAGCGCCGGGACAGGGTTTGACACTGAAGCTTTCTTT. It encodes CASSAGTGFDTEAFF.

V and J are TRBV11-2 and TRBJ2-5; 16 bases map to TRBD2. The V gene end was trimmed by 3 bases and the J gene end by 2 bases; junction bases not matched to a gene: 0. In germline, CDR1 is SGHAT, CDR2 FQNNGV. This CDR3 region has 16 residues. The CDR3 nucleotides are TGTGCCAGCAGCTTGGGACTAGCGGGGGGGCAAGAGACCCAGTACTTC. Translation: CASSLGLAGGQETQYF.

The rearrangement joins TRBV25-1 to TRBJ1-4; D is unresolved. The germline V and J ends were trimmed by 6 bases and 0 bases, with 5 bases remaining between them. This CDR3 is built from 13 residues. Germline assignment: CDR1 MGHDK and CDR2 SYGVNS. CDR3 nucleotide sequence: TGTGCCAGCAGGACATCAACTAATGAAAAACTGTTTTTT. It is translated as CASRTSTNEKLFF.

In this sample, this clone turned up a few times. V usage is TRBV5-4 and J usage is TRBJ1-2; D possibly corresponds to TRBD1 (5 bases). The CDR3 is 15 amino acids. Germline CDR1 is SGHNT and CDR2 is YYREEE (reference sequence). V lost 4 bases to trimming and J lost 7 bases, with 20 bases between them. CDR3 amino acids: CASSGGANFQGGYTF. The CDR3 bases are TGTGCCAGCAGCGGAGGGGCGAATTTCCAAGGTGGCTACACCTTC.

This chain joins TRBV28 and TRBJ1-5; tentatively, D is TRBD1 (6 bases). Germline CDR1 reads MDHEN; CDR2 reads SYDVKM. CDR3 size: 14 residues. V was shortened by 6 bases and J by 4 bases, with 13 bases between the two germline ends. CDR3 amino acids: CASRRDRINQPQHF. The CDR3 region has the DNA TGTGCCAGCAGACGAGACAGGATTAATCAGCCCCAGCATTTT.

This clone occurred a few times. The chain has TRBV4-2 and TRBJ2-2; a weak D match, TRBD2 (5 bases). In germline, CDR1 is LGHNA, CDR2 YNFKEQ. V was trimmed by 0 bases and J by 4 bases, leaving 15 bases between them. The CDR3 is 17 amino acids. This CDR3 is CASSQDLRAKGTGELFF. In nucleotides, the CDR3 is TGTGCCAGCAGCCAAGATTTGCGGGCTAAGGGCACCGGGGAGCTGTTTTTT.

The CDR3 is CASSLVLEETQYF. As DNA, the CDR3 is TGCGCCAGCAGCTTGGTTTTGGAGGAGACCCAGTACTTC. The chain links TRBV5-1 to TRBJ2-5, with no clear D. CDR3 size: 13 residues. The germline V gene has CDR1 SGHRS and CDR2 YFSETQ. V lost 0 bases, J lost 5 bases, and 8 bases lay in between.

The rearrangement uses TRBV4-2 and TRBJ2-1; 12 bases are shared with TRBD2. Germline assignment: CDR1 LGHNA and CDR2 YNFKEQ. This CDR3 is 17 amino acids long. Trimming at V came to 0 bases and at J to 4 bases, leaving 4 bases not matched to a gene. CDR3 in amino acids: CASSQEEGLAGYNEQFF. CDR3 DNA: TGTGCCAGCAGCCAAGAAGAGGGACTAGCGGGTTACAATGAGCAGTTCTTC.

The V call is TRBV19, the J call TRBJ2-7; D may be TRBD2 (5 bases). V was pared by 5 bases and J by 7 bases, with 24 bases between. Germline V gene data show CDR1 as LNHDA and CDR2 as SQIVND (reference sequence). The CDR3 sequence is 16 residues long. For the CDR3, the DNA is TGTGCCAGTAGTTTCGGTCCGTCGGACGGACTGGGGGAGCAGTACTTC. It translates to CASSFGPSDGLGEQYF.

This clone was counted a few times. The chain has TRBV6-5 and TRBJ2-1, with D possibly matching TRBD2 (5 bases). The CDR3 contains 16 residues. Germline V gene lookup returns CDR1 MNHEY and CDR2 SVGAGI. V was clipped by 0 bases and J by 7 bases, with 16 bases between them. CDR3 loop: CASSYSSPPRGNEQFF. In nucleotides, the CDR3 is TGTGCCAGCAGTTACTCATCCCCCCCGCGAGGGAATGAGCAGTTCTTC.